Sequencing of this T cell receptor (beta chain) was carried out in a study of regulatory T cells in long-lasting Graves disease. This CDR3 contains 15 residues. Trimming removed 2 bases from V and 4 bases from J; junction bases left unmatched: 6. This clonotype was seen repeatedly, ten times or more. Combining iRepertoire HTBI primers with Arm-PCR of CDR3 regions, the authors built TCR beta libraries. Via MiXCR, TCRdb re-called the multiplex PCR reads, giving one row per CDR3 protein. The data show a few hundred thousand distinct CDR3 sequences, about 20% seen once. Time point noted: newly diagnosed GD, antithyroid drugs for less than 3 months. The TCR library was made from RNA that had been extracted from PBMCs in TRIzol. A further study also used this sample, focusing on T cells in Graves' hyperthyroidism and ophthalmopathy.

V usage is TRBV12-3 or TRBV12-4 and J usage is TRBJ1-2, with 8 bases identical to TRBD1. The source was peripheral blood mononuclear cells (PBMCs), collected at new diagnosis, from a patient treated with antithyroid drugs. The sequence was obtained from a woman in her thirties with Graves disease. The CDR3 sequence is CASSLSGQVVYGYTF. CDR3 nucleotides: TGTGCCAGCAGTTTATCGGGACAGGTAGTCTATGGCTACACCTTC.